These 12 T cell receptor beta chains were all obtained from the same sample, sequenced in a study of monozygotic twins with cystic fibrosis. This table comes from immunoSEQ multiplex PCR, and its TCRdb copy is limited to in-frame clones, with some not included. This sample carries tens of thousands of clones, about nine tenths of them seen once, and the ten largest clones take approximately 0.5%. Sequenced material: blood. The receptors come from a girl aged 2-10 years with cystic fibrosis.

The chain links TRBV6-1 to TRBJ1-2; maybe TRBD1 (5 bases). The V end was cut by 2 bases, the J end by 10 bases, with 17 bases between. This CDR3 comprises 14 residues. Per the germline V gene, CDR1 is MNHNS and CDR2 is SASEGT. For the CDR3, the DNA is TGTGCCAGCAGTGAAAGGGGTTCAGAGTGGTCCTACACCTTC. Residues: CASSERGSEWSYTF.

V usage is TRBV27 and J usage is TRBJ1-4; D is ambiguous. The CDR3 totals 14 residues. Trimming cost V 5 bases and J 6 bases, with 13 bases left between them. CDR1 and CDR2 from the germline V gene are MNHEY and SMNVEV (reference sequence). The CDR3 here is CASSRLKGDEKLFF. CDR3 coding DNA: TGTGCCAGCAGTCGACTTAAAGGCGATGAAAAACTGTTTTTT.

The gene calls are TRBV5-1 and TRBJ2-4, with 7 bases that match TRBD1. Per germline, CDR1 SGHRS and CDR2 YFSETQ. V lost 0 bases to trimming and J lost 1 base; unmatched junction nucleotides: 1. The CDR3 extends over 15 amino acids. The CDR3 reads CASSLGTGAKNIQYF. The CDR3 bases are TGCGCCAGCAGCTTGGGGACAGGCGCCAAAAACATTCAGTACTTC.

The V call is TRBV29-1, the J call TRBJ1-2; unclear D gene. The germline gives CDR1 SQVTM, CDR2 ANQGSEA. V was shortened by 7 bases and J by 7 bases, with 16 bases between the two germline ends. The CDR3 runs to 12 residues. CDR3: CSDGPGLSGYTF. In DNA form, the CDR3 reads TGCAGCGACGGACCGGGTTTGAGTGGCTACACCTTC.

V and J are TRBV6-1 and TRBJ2-7, with 10 positions matching TRBD1. The V and J ends lost 8 bases and 3 bases, in that order; junction bases with no gene match: 7. The CDR3 is 14 residues long. Looked up from germline, CDR1 is MNHNS and CDR2 is SASEGT. Here the CDR3 reads CASGGDRGLYEQYF. The CDR3 nucleotides are TGTGCCAGCGGGGGAGACAGGGGGCTCTACGAGCAGTACTTC.

The CDR3 loop is CASSDSNQPQHF. In DNA form, the CDR3 reads TGTGCCAGCAGTGATAGCAATCAGCCCCAGCATTTT. The chain carries TRBV25-1 and TRBJ1-5; D remains ambiguous. The CDR3 is 12 amino acids. Deletions cut 3 bases from V and 0 bases from J, with 0 bases between. CDR1 and CDR2 (germline): MGHDK, SYGVNS. Looking up the rest from reference TRBV25-1 and TRBJ1-5 gives the full variable domain: EADIYQTPRYLVIGTGKKITLECSQTMGHDKMYWYQQDPGMELHLIHYSYGVNSTEKGDLSSESTVSRIRTEHFPLTLESARPSHTSQYLCASSDSNQPQHFGDGTRLSIL.

The chain joins TRBV4-1 to TRBJ1-1; TRBD1 agrees at 7 bases. The V gene end was trimmed by 4 bases and the J gene end by 2 bases; junction bases not matched to a gene: 7. The CDR3 extends over 15 amino acids. CDR1 and CDR2 from the germline V gene are MGHRA and YSYEKL. The DNA for the CDR3 is TGCGCCAGCAGCCCACAGGGACAGTTAAACACTGAAGCTTTCTTT. Its protein product is CASSPQGQLNTEAFF.

The rearrangement joins TRBV5-1 to TRBJ2-7, with 15 bases lining up with TRBD2. J was trimmed by 2 bases and V by 7 bases; bases with no gene match: 13. The CDR3 has 18 residues. The germline gives CDR1 SGHRS, CDR2 YFSETQ. The chain's CDR3 is CASQPLGLAGGPAYEQYF. CDR3 DNA: TGCGCCAGCCAGCCCCTAGGACTAGCGGGGGGGCCCGCCTACGAGCAGTACTTC. The full variable domain, in which reference TRBV5-1 and TRBJ2-7 provide the parts outside the CDR3, is KAGVTQTPRYLIKTRGQQVTLSCSPISGHRSVSWYQQTPGQGLQFLFEYFSETQRNKGNFPGRFSGRQFSNSRSEMNVSTLELGDSALYLCASQPLGLAGGPAYEQYFGPGTRLTVT.

This sequence joins TRBV20-1 and TRBJ2-1; tentatively, D is TRBD2 (6 bases). Trimming removed 3 bases from V and 12 bases from J, with 9 bases in between. CDR3 size: 10 residues. Germline V lookup: CDR1 DFQATT, CDR2 SNEGSKA (reference sequence). The CDR3 DNA reads TGCAGTGCTAGCGGGGGAGTGCAGTTCTTC. Translating it yields CSASGGVQFF.

The chain uses TRBV4-1 and TRBJ2-3; no reliable D call. The germline V gene encodes CDR1 MGHRA and CDR2 YSYEKL. V shed 2 bases and J shed 5 bases, with 8 bases lying between them. The CDR3 runs to 13 residues. DNA of the CDR3: TGCGCCAGCAGCCAATTCCTCGGAGATACGCAGTATTTT. This sequence encodes CASSQFLGDTQYF.

This rearrangement joins TRBV7-3 to TRBJ2-3, with TRBD2 matching 8 bases. In germline, CDR1 is SGHTA, CDR2 FQGTGA. Unmatched junction bases numbered 1, after V lost 4 bases and J lost 4 bases. The CDR3 covers 13 residues. Here the CDR3 reads CASSSLAADTQYF. The CDR3 bases are TGTGCCAGCAGCTCACTAGCGGCAGATACGCAGTATTTT.

The rearrangement uses TRBV6-1 and TRBJ2-7; 9 bases are shared with TRBD2. V lost 4 bases, J lost 2 bases, and 3 bases stayed unmatched. Germline lookup yields CDR1 MNHNS and CDR2 SASEGT. The CDR3 runs to 14 residues. Here the CDR3 DNA reads TGTGCCAGCAGTGGTAGCGGGGGCCCCTACGAGCAGTACTTC. It translates to CASSGSGGPYEQYF.